These T cell receptor beta chains were read from a single sample in a study of control samples from healthy donors and cancer patients. Measured with immunoSEQ multiplex PCR; TCRdb has only the in-frame clones, and not every one. This table holds approximately 82,000 clones, 70% to 90% found once. Material for sequencing was blood. These TCRs come from a man aged 50-60 years in good health. CDR3s include the opening cysteine and the closing phenylalanine or tryptophan. Fields, in order: clone size, D gene, J gene, V gene, CDR3 protein, CDR3 DNA. A D gene is named only where the DNA matches it firmly. The size field is filled for only some rows; it gives once, few, many or a size class.

- | TRBD2 | TRBJ2-7 | TRBV18 | CASSRLAGVLEQYF | TGTGCCAGCTCACGACTAGCGGGAGTCCTCGAGCAGTACTTC
- | - | TRBJ1-1 | TRBV27 | CASRNFRANTEAFF | TGTGCCAGCAGGAACTTCAGGGCGAACACTGAAGCTTTCTTT
- | - | TRBJ2-1 | TRBV18 | CASSPPGNNEQFF | TGTGCCAGCTCACCTCCGGGGAACAATGAGCAGTTCTTC
few | TRBD1 | TRBJ1-2 | TRBV6-1 | CASSDSGQGKDGYTF | TGTGCCAGCAGTGATTCCGGACAGGGAAAGGATGGCTACACCTTC
- | TRBD1 | TRBJ2-4 | TRBV5-4 | CASSLGQGQNIQYF | TGTGCCAGCAGCTTAGGACAGGGTCAAAACATTCAGTACTTC
- | - | TRBJ2-7 | TRBV27 | CASGSGGLYSYEQYF | TGTGCCAGCGGTAGTGGAGGGCTTTATAGCTACGAGCAGTACTTC
- | - | TRBJ1-2 | TRBV10-2 | CASSYDKNYGYTF | TGCGCCAGCAGTTATGACAAGAACTATGGCTACACCTTC
- | - | TRBJ1-1 | TRBV7-2 | CASSIQGNTEAFF | TGTGCCAGCAGCATACAGGGGAACACTGAAGCTTTCTTT
- | - | TRBJ1-3 | TRBV10-3 | CATTPGQMSSGNTIYF | TGTGCCACCACGCCGGGTCAGATGTCCTCTGGAAACACCATATATTTT
- | TRBD2 | TRBJ2-7 | TRBV30 | CAWRKTSGTYEQYF | TGTGCCTGGAGGAAAACTAGCGGGACCTACGAGCAGTACTTC
once | - | TRBJ1-2 | TRBV24-1 | CATSDLTGDYGYTF | TGTGCCACCAGTGATTTAACAGGAGACTATGGCTACACCTTC
- | - | TRBJ1-1 | TRBV30 | CAWMAGLVTIGAFF | TGTGCCTGGATGGCAGGGTTGGTGACGATTGGAGCTTTCTTT
- | - | TRBJ1-6 | TRBV6-2/TRBV6-3 | CASSYSTDPSYNSPLHF | TGTGCCAGCAGTTACTCGACCGATCCCTCCTATAATTCACCCCTCCACTTT
- | - | TRBJ2-1 | TRBV29-1 | CIVRLTNEQFF | TGCATTGTAAGGCTAACCAATGAGCAGTTCTTC
few | - | TRBJ1-1 | TRBV29-1 | CSFDWGTEAFF | TGCAGCTTTGACTGGGGCACTGAAGCTTTCTTT
- | - | TRBJ2-5 | TRBV3-1/TRBV3-2 | CASSRRRQETQYF | TGTGCCAGCAGTCGACGCCGCCAAGAGACCCAGTACTTC
- | TRBD1 | TRBJ1-6 | TRBV6-5 | CASIITTGGRSPLHF | TGTGCCAGCATCATCACCACAGGGGGCCGCTCACCCCTCCACTTT
- | TRBD1 | TRBJ2-3 | TRBV24-1 | CATSDPTSGTGPTDTQYF | TGTGCCACCAGTGACCCAACTTCCGGGACAGGGCCCACAGATACGCAGTATTTT
- | - | TRBJ1-3 | TRBV4-3 | CASSQGIFDSGNTIYF | TGCGCCAGCAGCCAGGGGATTTTTGACTCTGGAAACACCATATATTTT
- | - | TRBJ2-1 | TRBV12-3/TRBV12-4 | CASSFGAYNEQFF | TGTGCCAGCAGTTTTGGGGCTTACAATGAGCAGTTCTTC
- | - | TRBJ1-5 | TRBV19 | CASTPQGGNQPQHF | TGTGCCAGTACCCCGCAGGGAGGCAATCAGCCCCAGCATTTT
once | TRBD2 | TRBJ2-7 | TRBV5-1 | CASSLPISGSSYEQYF | TGCGCCAGCAGCTTACCCATTAGCGGGAGCTCCTACGAGCAGTACTTC
- | - | TRBJ2-1 | TRBV4-2 | CASSHALGVLNEQFF | TGTGCCAGCAGCCATGCCCTAGGGGTTCTGAATGAGCAGTTCTTC
- | - | TRBJ2-3 | TRBV24-1 | CATSDYRGTDTQYF | TGTGCCACCAGTGATTACCGGGGCACAGATACGCAGTATTTT
- | TRBD1 | TRBJ2-7 | TRBV6-5 | CASRWTGGAYEQYF | TGTGCCAGCAGATGGACAGGGGGGGCCTACGAGCAGTACTTC
- | - | TRBJ1-2 | TRBV29-1 | CSVEGAYGYTF | TGCAGCGTTGAAGGGGCCTATGGCTACACCTTC
- | - | TRBJ1-1 | TRBV5-1 | CASSLVVGRETEAFF | TGCGCCAGCAGCTTGGTGGTGGGGCGTGAGACTGAAGCTTTCTTT
- | TRBD1 | TRBJ1-6 | TRBV7-2 | CASNSGTGEGNSPLHF | TGTGCCAGCAACAGCGGGACAGGGGAAGGTAATTCACCCCTCCACTTT
- | - | TRBJ1-1 | TRBV9 | CASSVAQNTEAFF | TGTGCCAGCAGCGTAGCACAGAACACTGAAGCTTTCTTT
few | TRBD2 | TRBJ2-1 | TRBV6-2/TRBV6-3 | CASSLTSGSYNEQFF | TGTGCCAGCAGCTTGACTAGCGGCTCCTACAATGAGCAGTTCTTC
- | - | TRBJ2-7 | TRBV30 | CAWRGWAEQYF | TGTGCCTGGAGAGGGTGGGCCGAGCAGTACTTC
- | - | TRBJ2-3 | TRBV28 | CASNYAGLLSDTQYF | TGTGCCAGCAATTACGCGGGACTCCTTTCAGATACGCAGTATTTT
- | - | TRBJ1-1 | TRBV6-5 | CASSLDGVNTEAFF | TGTGCCAGCAGTTTGGACGGGGTGAACACTGAAGCTTTCTTT
- | - | TRBJ2-5 | TRBV24-1 | CATSGGTLQETQYF | TGTGCCACCAGTGGTGGGACACTCCAAGAGACCCAGTACTTC
- | - | TRBJ2-3 | TRBV6-6 | CASTRDGTDTQYF | TGTGCCAGCACCAGGGACGGCACAGATACGCAGTATTTT
- | - | TRBJ1-2 | TRBV7-8 | CASSLNGVGYGYTF | TGTGCCAGCAGCTTAAACGGTGTGGGCTATGGCTACACCTTC
once | - | TRBJ1-3 | TRBV10-3 | CAISEWTGNTIYF | TGTGCCATCAGTGAGTGGACTGGAAACACCATATATTTT
once | TRBD1 | TRBJ1-5 | TRBV6-5 | CASSPEGTGLQPQHF | TGTGCCAGCAGTCCCGAAGGGACAGGGTTACAGCCCCAGCATTTT
- | - | TRBJ1-6 | TRBV7-9 | CASSLGQGGSPLHF | TGTGCCAGCAGCTTAGGGCAGGGAGGTTCACCCCTCCACTTT
- | TRBD1 | TRBJ1-5 | TRBV4-1 | CASSQWTGGEQPQHF | TGCGCCAGCAGCCAGTGGACAGGGGGAGAACAGCCCCAGCATTTT
- | - | TRBJ1-1 | TRBV2 | CASSEWTAREAFF | TGTGCCAGCAGTGAGTGGACCGCCCGAGAAGCTTTCTTT
- | - | TRBJ1-1 | TRBV24-1 | CATSDEVRAFF | TGTGCCACCAGTGATGAGGTCCGGGCTTTCTTT
- | TRBD2 | TRBJ2-1 | TRBV9 | CASSASSGLGNEQFF | TGTGCCAGCAGCGCTTCTAGCGGCTTGGGCAATGAGCAGTTCTTC
- | - | TRBJ1-2 | TRBV7-2 | CASSADRNYGYTF | TGTGCCAGCAGCGCGGACAGAAACTATGGCTACACCTTC
many | TRBD2 | TRBJ2-3 | TRBV6-4 | CASSELAGTDTQYF | TGTGCCAGCAGTGAACTAGCGGGCACAGATACGCAGTATTTT
- | TRBD1 | TRBJ1-4 | TRBV6-5 | CASSYGDRGDEKLFF | TGTGCCAGCAGTTACGGGGACAGGGGGGATGAAAAACTGTTTTTT
- | - | TRBJ2-7 | TRBV6-5 | CASSWAPTGQYF | TGTGCCAGCAGTTGGGCTCCGACCGGGCAGTACTTC
- | TRBD2 | TRBJ2-3 | TRBV11-3 | CASSSGLAYGADTQYF | TGTGCCAGCAGCTCCGGACTAGCGTACGGAGCAGATACGCAGTATTTT
- | TRBD1 | TRBJ2-1 | TRBV5-4 | CASSFGDRLYNEQFF | TGTGCCAGCAGCTTTGGGGACAGGCTATACAATGAGCAGTTCTTC
- | - | TRBJ1-1 | TRBV7-2 | CASSTRQVFTEAFF | TGTGCCAGCAGCACCCGACAGGTTTTCACTGAAGCTTTCTTT
- | TRBD1 | TRBJ1-4 | TRBV4-3 | CASSPGQGTSTNEKLFF | TGCGCCAGCAGTCCTGGACAGGGCACCTCAACTAATGAAAAACTGTTTTTT
- | TRBD2 | TRBJ2-1 | TRBV6-2/TRBV6-3 | CASSYAGLADNNEQFF | TGTGCCAGCAGTTACGCAGGACTAGCAGATAACAATGAGCAGTTCTTC
- | - | TRBJ2-3 | TRBV5-4 | CASSLSTDTQYF | TGTGCCAGCAGTTTGTCGACAGATACGCAGTATTTT
- | - | TRBJ2-3 | TRBV10-3 | CAIRGLEDTQYF | TGTGCCATCAGGGGTCTTGAAGATACGCAGTATTTT
- | TRBD1 | TRBJ1-2 | TRBV6-2/TRBV6-3 | CASSPRQGSLLNYGYTF | TGTGCCAGCAGCCCTCGACAGGGTTCTCTCTTGAACTATGGCTACACCTTC
- | - | TRBJ1-6 | TRBV10-3 | CAISEYLVGENNSPLHF | TGTGCCATCAGTGAGTATCTAGTAGGAGAGAATAATTCACCCCTCCACTTT